This T cell receptor beta chain comes out of a study of shared clonotypes between healthy human individuals. Terminally differentiated effector memory CD45RA+ cells were excluded by CCR7 positive selection of CD45RO-negative cells. This CDR3 has 13 amino acids. From germline, CDR1 is LNHNV and CDR2 YYDKDF (reference sequence). Between the trimmed V and J ends, which lost 0 bases and 3 bases, there was a span of 6 bases. Clones were sequenced by immunoSEQ multiplex PCR, and TCRdb holds only the in-frame ones, with some missing. The sample lists 550,000 to 750,000 clones, nearly 97% occurring once. Sequencing input: naive CD8+ T cells sorted from blood. This TCR was sampled from a woman between 25 and 40 years old in good health. The gene calls are TRBV15 and TRBJ2-7, with D unclear. For the CDR3, the DNA is TGTGCCACCAGCAGAGATACCGGCTACGAGCAGTACTTC. Translated, it gives CATSRDTGYEQYF.